This T cell receptor beta chain was captured in a study of sequential checkpoint blockade in melanoma (dated by TCRdb to the late 2010s). About the investigation overall: Patients were assigned by 1:1 randomization to either first-line nivolumab followed by ipilimumab (arm A) or ipilimumab followed by nivolumab (arm B). Maintenance nivolumab came after each of the two trial sequences. The same lesion was the source of approximately 81% of the matched pre- and post-treatment tumor biopsy pairs. For some 22 patients, matched tumor biopsies were taken both before treatment and at week 13, after single-agent nivolumab (arm A) or ipilimumab (arm B). DNA from some 89 melanoma tumor samples collected before treatment underwent TCRbeta immunosequencing. Study-wide findings and limitations: Among patients in arm A, the nivolumab-first arm, pretreatment tumor TIL clonality was associated with response (P = .04). Patients whose tumor T-cell fraction and clonality increased by week 13 were about 30 times more likely to achieve clinical benefit. PD-L1 staining and CD8+ T-cell counts correlated with tumor T-cell fraction and clonality, whereas mutational load did not. The model for predicting response that combines TCR metrics with mutation burden needs to be validated in larger, independent patient cohorts. Within-arm analyses of tumor T-cell fraction were constrained by small sample sizes and reduced statistical power.

TCRbeta CDR3 regions were immunosequenced from genomic DNA with the immunoSEQ Assay. Before high-throughput sequencing, genomic DNA was amplified using bias-controlled multiplex PCR. On the authors' methods: To quantify the absolute abundance of each unique TCRbeta CDR3 region, the sequences were collapsed and filtered. Clonality, defined as 1 minus Pielou's evenness, was calculated using only productive rearrangements. To compute tumor T-cell fraction, TCRbeta template counts were normalized to usable DNA, with usable DNA estimated from several housekeeping genes. A previously published method was used to identify clones whose frequencies were significantly greater in on-treatment samples than in baseline samples. TCRdb holds this immuneACCESS table with in-frame rearrangements only. Some clones are missing; in checked studies, unresolved V genes explain under half, and the rest has no known cause. V and J calls and clone size are those listed in that table; D and trimming were worked out from the DNA. Present in this sample are approximately 37,000 clones, about 30% of which were seen just once. The ten largest clones take up more than 1.5% of the sample.

The germline V gene gives CDR1 as SGHVS and CDR2 as FNYEAQ. Taken from cysteine to phenylalanine, the CDR3 has 16 residues. Only CDR3 DNA remains: 48 bases, in frame from the first base. Relative to germline, V is 5 bases shorter and J is 0 bases shorter, with 17 bases between their ends. Taken with the paper, the label for treatment or condition translates to: randomized to nivolumab then ipilimumab (arm A) or the reverse (arm B). None of the trial patients had been given prior DNA-damaging chemotherapy. The samples were obtained from melanoma patients enrolled in CheckMate 064, an open-label, randomized phase II trial testing sequential checkpoint blockade. Tumor TCR sequencing used genomic DNA from formalin-fixed paraffin-embedded (FFPE) tissue samples. This clone has a handful of counts. Its antigen specificity is not known. No base-level quality is on record; no much larger clone is a single base apart.

The sample here was tumor tissue (inferred from file names), taken from a patient given nivolumab and ipilimumab in sequence. Rearrangement joined TRBV7-6 to TRBJ2-7, with the D segment identity uncertain. This clonotype originated in a human donor with melanoma. The nucleotides are TGTGCCAGCAGCCTCCAGAGTCCCCGCAGCTCCTACGAGCAGTACTTC. Its protein reads: CASSLQSPRSSYEQYF.